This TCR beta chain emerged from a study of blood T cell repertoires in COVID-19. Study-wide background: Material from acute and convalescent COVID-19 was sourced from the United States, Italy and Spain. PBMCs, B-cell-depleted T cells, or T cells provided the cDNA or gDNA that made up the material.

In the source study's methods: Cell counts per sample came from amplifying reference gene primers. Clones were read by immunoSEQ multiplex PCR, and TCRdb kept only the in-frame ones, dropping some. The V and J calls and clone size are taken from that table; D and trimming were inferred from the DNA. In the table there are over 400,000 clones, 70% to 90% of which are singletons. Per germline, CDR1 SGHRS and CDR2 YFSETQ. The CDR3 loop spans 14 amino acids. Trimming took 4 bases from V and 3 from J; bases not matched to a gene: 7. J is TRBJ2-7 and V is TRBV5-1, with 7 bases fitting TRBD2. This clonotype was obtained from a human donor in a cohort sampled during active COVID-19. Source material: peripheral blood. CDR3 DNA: TGCGCCAGCAGCACAAGACTAGCCGGCTACGAGCAGTACTTC. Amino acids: CASSTRLAGYEQYF.